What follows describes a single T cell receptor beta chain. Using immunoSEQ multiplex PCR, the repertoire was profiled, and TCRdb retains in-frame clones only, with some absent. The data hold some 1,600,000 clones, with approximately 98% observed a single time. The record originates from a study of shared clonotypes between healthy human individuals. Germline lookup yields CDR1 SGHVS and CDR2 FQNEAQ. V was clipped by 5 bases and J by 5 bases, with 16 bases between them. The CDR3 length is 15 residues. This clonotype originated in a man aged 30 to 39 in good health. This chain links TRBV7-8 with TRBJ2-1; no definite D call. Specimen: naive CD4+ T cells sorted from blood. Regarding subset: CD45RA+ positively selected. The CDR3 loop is CASSPLPGRDNEQFF. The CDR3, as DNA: TGTGCCAGCAGCCCCCTGCCCGGTCGGGACAATGAGCAGTTCTTC.